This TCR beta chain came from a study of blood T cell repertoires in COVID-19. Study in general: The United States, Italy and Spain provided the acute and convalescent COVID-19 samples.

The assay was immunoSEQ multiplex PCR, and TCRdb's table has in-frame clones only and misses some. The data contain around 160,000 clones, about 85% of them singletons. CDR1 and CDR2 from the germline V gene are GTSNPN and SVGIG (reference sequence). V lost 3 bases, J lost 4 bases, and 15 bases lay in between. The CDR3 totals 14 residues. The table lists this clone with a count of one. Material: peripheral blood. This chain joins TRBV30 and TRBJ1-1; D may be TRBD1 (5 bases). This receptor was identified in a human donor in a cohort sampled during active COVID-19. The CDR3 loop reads CAWRRAGMSTEAFF. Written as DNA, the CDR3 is TGTGCCTGGAGAAGGGCAGGGATGAGCACTGAAGCTTTCTTT.